Following are 25 T cell receptor beta chains from one sample sequenced in a study of control samples from healthy donors and cancer patients. Produced via immunoSEQ multiplex PCR; TCRdb's table is partial and in-frame only. In the table there are tens of thousands of clones, 89% of which are singletons. Specimen: PBMCs. The receptors were gathered from a man aged 55 to 70 with colorectal cancer.

The chain links TRBV21-1 to TRBJ2-1; the D call of TRBD1 is as the table states it, not checked on the DNA. TRBV21-1 is noted as a pseudogene. The CDR3 runs 12 residues. In nucleotides, the CDR3 is TGTGCCAGCAGCAAAAGTAGGCAGGGAAGGGTCTTC. It is translated as CASSKSRQGRVF.

This clone turned up a few times. This chain links TRBV10-2 with TRBJ1-4, with 12 bases matching TRBD1. Germline CDR1 is WSHSY and CDR2 is SAAADI. This CDR3 spans 15 amino acids. V shed 3 bases and J 8 bases; nucleotides not matched to a gene: 4. The CDR3 sequence is CASSDLGTGGEKLFF. The CDR3 DNA reads as TGCGCCAGCAGTGATCTTGGGACAGGGGGCGAAAAACTGTTTTTT.

The chain is built from TRBV5-6 and TRBJ2-3; D is uncertain. The CDR3 runs 16 residues. Germline V gene lookup returns CDR1 SGHDT and CDR2 YYEEEE. Between the trimmed V and J ends, which lost 5 bases and 4 bases, there was a span of 20 bases. CDR3 bases: TGTGCCAGCAGAACGGGTGGGTATTGGGCCCCAGATACGCAGTATTTT. Translation gives CASRTGGYWAPDTQYF.

The rearrangement uses TRBV27 and TRBJ1-5; D unresolved. The CDR3 is made up of 16 amino acids. Germline V gives CDR1 MNHEY, CDR2 SMNVEV (reference sequence). The V end was cut by 6 bases, the J end by 0 bases, with 15 bases between. The CDR3 nucleotides are TGTGCCAGCAGGGAGCGGGGAAGTCCTAGCAATCAGCCCCAGCATTTT. This codes for CASRERGSPSNQPQHF.

The J gene is TRBJ2-7, the V gene TRBV15; no firm D call. The CDR3 consists of 13 residues. With 11 bases removed from V and 2 bases from J, the gap between germline ends came to 16 bases. Germline values: CDR1 LNHNV, CDR2 YYDKDF (reference sequence). Here the CDR3 DNA reads TGTGCCGCCGGCCCTTTAGGCGCCTACGAGCAGTACTTC. Translated: CAAGPLGAYEQYF.

The chain recombines TRBV19 with TRBJ2-5; perhaps TRBD2 as D (5 bases). This CDR3 comprises 15 residues. Germline loops: CDR1 LNHDA, CDR2 SQIVND (reference sequence). V lost 2 bases and J 1 base, leaving 11 bases between the germline ends. This chain's CDR3 is CASSIWSGFQETQYF. The CDR3 DNA reads TGTGCCAGTAGTATATGGTCGGGGTTCCAAGAGACCCAGTACTTC.

The chain employs TRBV9 and TRBJ1-5, with D possibly TRBD1 on 5 matching bases. Between the trimmed V and J ends, which lost 1 base and 4 bases, there was a span of 9 bases. This CDR3 comprises 14 residues. Per the germline V gene, CDR1 is SGDLS and CDR2 is YYNGEE. The CDR3 is CASSVRGGNQPQHF. The CDR3 region has the DNA TGTGCCAGCAGCGTAAGGGGAGGGAATCAGCCCCAGCATTTT.

V gene TRBV6-5 combines with J gene TRBJ2-1; D uncertain. The germline gives CDR1 MNHEY, CDR2 SVGAGI. Trimming pared 2 bases from V and 5 bases from J, leaving 16 bases between. The CDR3 length is 16 residues. This chain's CDR3 is CASSYRVSLANNEQFF. CDR3 nucleotide sequence: TGTGCCAGCAGTTACCGGGTTTCGCTGGCGAACAATGAGCAGTTCTTC.

This rearrangement joins TRBV18 to TRBJ2-1; D tentatively fits TRBD1 or TRBD2 (6 bases each). With 10 bases removed from V and 3 bases from J, the gap between germline ends came to 16 bases. The CDR3 has 14 residues. Per germline, CDR1 KGHSH and CDR2 LQKENI. The CDR3 DNA follows: TGTGCCACAGTACCGGAGGGGGTCTACAATGAGCAGTTCTTC. Residues: CATVPEGVYNEQFF.

The J gene is TRBJ1-4, the V gene TRBV6-5; possibly TRBD1 for D (5 bases). Trimming stripped 6 bases from V and 8 bases from J, with 13 bases between. Per germline, CDR1 MNHEY and CDR2 SVGAGI. This CDR3 has 13 amino acids. The CDR3 region has the DNA TGTGCCAGCAGCTCAGGGTCATGGGAAAAACTGTTTTTT. It encodes CASSSGSWEKLFF.

The chain employs TRBV2 and TRBJ1-5; maybe TRBD1 (5 bases). V was pared by 4 bases and J by 0 bases, with 13 bases between. This CDR3 is built from 16 residues. Germline CDR1 SNHLY, CDR2 FYNNEI. CDR3 nucleotides: TGTGCCAGCAGTGCCCGGGACGGTGGTAGCAATCAGCCCCAGCATTTT. Translation gives CASSARDGGSNQPQHF.

The V and J genes are TRBV12-3 or TRBV12-4 and TRBJ2-5, with 7 nucleotides matching TRBD2. The CDR3 consists of 13 residues. J gave up 7 bases and V 2 bases, and 4 bases lay outside the gene matches. As DNA, the CDR3 is TGTGCCAGCAGTTTACAGGGAGGGGTGACCCAGTACTTC. It yields the protein CASSLQGGVTQYF.

This chain links TRBV3-1 (or the pseudogene TRBV3-2) with TRBJ1-6; the D is unclear. V gave up 5 bases and J gave up 8 bases, with 16 bases separating them. Per the germline V gene, CDR1 is LGHDT and CDR2 is YNNKEL (reference sequence). The CDR3 is 15 amino acids. CDR3 loop: CASSYRGSRDSPLHF. The CDR3 nucleotides read TGTGCCAGCAGCTATCGGGGATCCCGAGATTCACCCCTCCACTTT.

The rearrangement links TRBV3-1 (or the pseudogene TRBV3-2) to TRBJ1-2; the D is unclear. The CDR3 sequence is 16 residues long. Trimming pared 3 bases from V and 5 bases from J, leaving 19 bases between. Germline V gene data show CDR1 as LGHDT and CDR2 as YNNKEL (reference sequence). The CDR3 DNA follows: TGTGCCAGCAGCCAGTTGGAAGGGCGGACTAGGTATGGCTACACCTTC. The encoded protein is CASSQLEGRTRYGYTF.

The J gene is TRBJ1-2, the V gene TRBV5-5; TRBD1 might be the D (6 bases). The CDR3 contains 15 residues. The V and J ends lost 0 bases and 2 bases respectively, with 11 bases between them. Germline loops: CDR1 SGHKS, CDR2 YYEKEE (reference sequence). The CDR3 region is CASSLEGGRNYGYTF. CDR3 nucleotide sequence: TGTGCCAGCAGCTTGGAAGGGGGAAGAAACTATGGCTACACCTTC.

The chain employs TRBV5-1 and TRBJ2-1; 7 nucleotides align to TRBD1. Trimming cost V 0 bases and J 6 bases; bases outside gene matches: 9. The V gene's germline CDR1 is SGHRS and CDR2 YFSETQ. This CDR3 is built from 16 residues. The CDR3 protein is CASSLATSTGFNEQFF. The DNA of the CDR3 is TGCGCCAGCAGCTTGGCCACTTCGACAGGGTTCAATGAGCAGTTCTTC.

CDR3 bases: TGTGCCAGCAGCCCGGTTTATGCGGGGACCTACAATGAGCAGTTCTTC. Translated: CASSPVYAGTYNEQFF. The V and J genes are TRBV5-6 and TRBJ2-1; maybe TRBD2 (6 bases). The CDR3 totals 16 residues. Deletions cut 4 bases from V and 2 bases from J, with 16 bases between. The germline CDR1 and CDR2 sequences are SGHDT and YYEEEE.

The chain links TRBV28 to TRBJ2-1, with 7 bases fitting TRBD2. The germline CDR1 and CDR2 sequences are MDHEN and SYDVKM. The CDR3 has 17 amino acids. J gave up 2 bases and V 4 bases, and 11 bases lay outside the gene matches. CDR3 loop: CASSSPMGGATYNEQFF. For the CDR3, the DNA is TGTGCCAGCAGTTCCCCAATGGGAGGGGCCACCTACAATGAGCAGTTCTTC.

The chain uses TRBV11-2 and TRBJ1-5; TRBD1 is a possible D gene (5 bases). Trimming pared 5 bases from V and 3 bases from J, leaving 11 bases between. Germline V gene sequence: CDR1 SGHAT, CDR2 FQNNGV. The CDR3 runs 14 residues. CDR3 DNA sequence: TGTGCCAGCAGCAAATCGGGGCACAATCAGCCCCAGCATTTT. Its protein product is CASSKSGHNQPQHF.

The rearrangement links TRBV19 to TRBJ2-1; TRBD2 aligns across 12 bases. The CDR3 covers 15 residues. Trimming removed 7 bases from V and 5 bases from J; junction bases left unmatched: 6. The V gene's germline CDR1 is LNHDA and CDR2 SQIVND (reference sequence). CDR3 DNA: TGTGCCAGTACCCAACTAGCGGGGGGTAACAATGAGCAGTTCTTC. This sequence encodes CASTQLAGGNNEQFF.

The V gene is TRBV5-1, the J gene TRBJ2-7; D is undetermined. V was trimmed by 0 bases and J by 4 bases, leaving 8 bases between them. Germline CDR1 and CDR2: SGHRS and YFSETQ. CDR3 length: 13 residues. The CDR3 DNA reads as TGCGCCAGCAGCTTGGATCCGGAATACGAGCAGTACTTC. As protein: CASSLDPEYEQYF.

The V and J genes are TRBV2 and TRBJ2-7; TRBD1 agrees at 7 bases. The CDR3 runs to 13 residues. Germline assignment: CDR1 SNHLY and CDR2 FYNNEI. V was clipped by 7 bases and J by 5 bases; unmatched bases: 8. The CDR3 loop is CASTRTGFDEQYF. Written as DNA, the CDR3 is TGTGCCAGCACCCGGACAGGTTTCGACGAGCAGTACTTC.

The chain joins TRBV10-3 to TRBJ1-5; TRBD1 matches 9 bases. CDR3 length: 14 residues. Per the germline V gene, CDR1 is ENHRY and CDR2 is SYGVKD. V lost 8 bases and J lost 6; bases outside the gene matches: 8. CDR3 nucleotides: TGTGCCATCGGCCTGGGGACAGGGTTTCAGCCCCAGCATTTT. Its translation is CAIGLGTGFQPQHF.

In nucleotides, the CDR3 is TGCGCCAGCAGCGAGGGACAGGGGTTCTACGAGCAGTACTTC. It yields the protein CASSEGQGFYEQYF. This chain links TRBV5-1 with TRBJ2-7, with 10 bases identical to TRBD1. From germline, CDR1 is SGHRS and CDR2 YFSETQ. The V segment lost 4 bases and the J segment 3 bases; nucleotides outside the gene matches: 4. The length of the CDR3 is 14 residues.

This rearrangement joins TRBV29-1 to TRBJ2-7; 9 bases agree with TRBD1. The CDR3 loop spans 14 amino acids. Per the germline V gene, CDR1 is SQVTM and CDR2 is ANQGSEA. J was trimmed by 7 bases and V by 4 bases; bases with no gene match: 11. Written as DNA, the CDR3 is TGCAGCGTTGGCCCGGACAGGGGACCGGAGGAGCAGTACTTC. Protein sequence: CSVGPDRGPEEQYF.